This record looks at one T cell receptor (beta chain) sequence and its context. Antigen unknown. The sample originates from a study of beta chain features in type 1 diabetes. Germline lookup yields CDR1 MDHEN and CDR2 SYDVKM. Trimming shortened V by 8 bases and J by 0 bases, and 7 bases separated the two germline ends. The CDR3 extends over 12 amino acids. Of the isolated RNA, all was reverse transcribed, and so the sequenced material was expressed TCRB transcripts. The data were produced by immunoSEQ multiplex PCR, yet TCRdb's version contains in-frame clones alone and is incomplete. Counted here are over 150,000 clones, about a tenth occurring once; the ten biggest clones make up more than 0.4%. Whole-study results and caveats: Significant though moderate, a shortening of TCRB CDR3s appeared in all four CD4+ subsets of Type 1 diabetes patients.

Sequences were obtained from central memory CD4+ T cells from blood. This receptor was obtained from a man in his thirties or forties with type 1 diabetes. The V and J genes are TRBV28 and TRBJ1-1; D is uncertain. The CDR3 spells CASESMNTEAFF. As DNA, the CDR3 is TGTGCCAGCGAGTCCATGAACACTGAAGCTTTCTTT.